Shown below are 15 T cell receptor beta chains from a single sample sequenced in a study of shared clonotypes between healthy human individuals. The naive CD8 fraction comprised CD45RO-negative cells positively selected for CCR7 and excluded terminally differentiated effector memory CD45RA+ cells. Generated by immunoSEQ multiplex PCR, the TCRdb table keeps only in-frame clones and is missing some. The sample carries fewer than 850,000 clones, about 97% recorded once. The sequencing input was naive CD8+ T cells sorted from blood. These TCRs come from a young man in good health.

Turning to this clone: Other nucleotide sequences in the sample specify the same CDR3. The chain has TRBV27 and TRBJ2-1, with D tentatively TRBD2 (6 bases). Looked up from germline, CDR1 is MNHEY and CDR2 is SMNVEV (reference sequence). The CDR3 extends over 11 amino acids. The ends were cut back, 7 bases at V and 6 bases at J, with 7 bases in the middle. The CDR3 nucleotides are TGTGCCAGCACCGGGGGCAATGAGCAGTTCTTC. It translates to CASTGGNEQFF.

The V and J genes are TRBV7-2 and TRBJ2-1, with 13 positions matching TRBD2. CDR3 length equals 17 residues. The V and J ends lost 5 bases and 6 bases, in that order; junction bases with no gene match: 10. CDR1 is SGHTA and CDR2 is FQGNSA in the germline V gene. The CDR3 DNA is TGTGCCAGCAGCCTCCGCGTACTAGCGGGAGGGTCCAATGAGCAGTTCTTC. Encoded protein: CASSLRVLAGGSNEQFF.

This rearrangement joins TRBV7-9 to TRBJ2-3, with TRBD2 as a possible D gene (5 bases). Trimming pared 5 bases from V and 4 bases from J, leaving 13 bases between. Germline CDR1 SEHNR, CDR2 FQNEAQ (reference sequence). The CDR3 has 14 amino acids. The CDR3 coding sequence is TGTGCCAGCAGCGGGAGACTAATCGCAGATACGCAGTATTTT. Translating gives CASSGRLIADTQYF.

V is TRBV15 and J is TRBJ1-4; 12 bases match TRBD1. The V segment lost 5 bases and the J segment 8 bases; nucleotides outside the gene matches: 12. CDR1 and CDR2 (germline): LNHNV, YYDKDF (reference sequence). This CDR3 region has 17 residues. The CDR3 reads CATSRSGTGGQDEKLFF. The CDR3 DNA sequence: TGTGCCACCAGCCGTTCCGGGACAGGGGGCCAGGACGAAAAACTGTTTTTT.

This rearrangement joins TRBV6-4 to TRBJ2-1, with D perhaps matching TRBD2 (5 bases). Trimming removed 9 bases from V and 5 bases from J, with 17 bases in between. Germline loops: CDR1 MRHNA, CDR2 SNTAGT. The CDR3 has 14 amino acids. The CDR3 is CASLEGKDNNEQFF. Written as DNA, the CDR3 is TGTGCCAGTCTAGAGGGAAAGGATAACAATGAGCAGTTCTTC.

This chain uses TRBV12-5 with TRBJ1-1; D gene unclear. The V end lost 1 base, the J end lost 0 bases, and 12 bases lay between the germline ends. In germline, CDR1 is LGHNT, CDR2 FRNRAP. The CDR3 covers 16 residues. The CDR3 loop reads CASGLATGPVNTEAFF. The DNA of the CDR3 is TGTGCTAGTGGTTTGGCGACCGGACCGGTGAACACTGAAGCTTTCTTT.

This clone was counted once. The chain is built from TRBV15 and TRBJ1-2; TRBD1 agrees at 8 bases. The CDR3 runs to 13 residues. Unmatched junction bases numbered 5, after V lost 3 bases and J lost 8 bases. Germline CDR1 LNHNV, CDR2 YYDKDF (reference sequence). The CDR3 region has the DNA TGTGCCACCAGCAGCCAGGGGGCGCAGGGCTACACCTTC. It codes for CATSSQGAQGYTF. Full variable domain (outside the CDR3, taken from reference TRBV15 and TRBJ1-2): DAMVIQNPRYQVTQFGKPVTLSCSQTLNHNVMYWYQQKSSQAPKLLFHYYDKDFNNEADTPDNFQSRRPNTSFCFLDIRSPGLGDTAMYLCATSSQGAQGYTFGSGTRLTVV.

The CDR3 coding sequence is TGTGCCAGCAGCTTCCATTTGTCCACCGGGGAGCTGTTTTTT. As protein: CASSFHLSTGELFF. The chain combines TRBV7-9 with TRBJ2-2; D not certain. V was shortened by 3 bases and J by 4 bases, with 9 bases between the two germline ends. Germline values: CDR1 SEHNR, CDR2 FQNEAQ (reference sequence). This CDR3 contains 14 residues.

The gene calls are TRBV21-1 and TRBJ2-3; the table's TRBD1 call for D was not verified on the DNA. TRBV21-1 is tagged as a pseudogene. The CDR3 covers 13 residues. The CDR3 bases are TGTGGACTGACAGGGGGCGGCACAGATACGCAGTATTTT. This sequence encodes CGLTGGGTDTQYF.

This chain links TRBV5-1 with TRBJ2-5, with D perhaps given as TRBD1 or TRBD2 (5 bases each). V shed 1 base and J shed 6 bases, with 13 bases lying between them. CDR1 SGHRS and CDR2 YFSETQ come from the germline V gene. There are 14 residues in the CDR3. DNA for the CDR3: TGCGCCAGCAGCTTGTATGGGGACCCGAAGACCCAGTACTTC. Amino acids: CASSLYGDPKTQYF.

This clone was recorded only once. The V gene is TRBV9, the J gene TRBJ2-2, with 7 bases identical to TRBD2. The V gene's germline CDR1 is SGDLS and CDR2 YYNGEE. The CDR3 runs 14 residues. Germline trimming cut 4 bases from V and 4 bases from J; bases unmatched to any gene: 4. The CDR3 DNA is TGTGCCAGCAGCCCTGGGGGGGGCACCGGGGAGCTGTTTTTT. Translating gives CASSPGGGTGELFF.

The CDR3 sequence: CASSQALASTGELFF. Written as DNA, the CDR3 is TGCGCCAGCAGCCAAGCTCTAGCGAGCACCGGGGAGCTGTTTTTT. V gene TRBV4-1 combines with J gene TRBJ2-2, with D possibly being TRBD2 (6 bases). CDR1 and CDR2 (germline): MGHRA, YSYEKL. Trimming stripped 1 base from V and 4 bases from J, with 10 bases between. The CDR3 runs to 15 residues.

The chain carries TRBV4-1 and TRBJ2-7; D ambiguous. Germline assignment: CDR1 MGHRA and CDR2 YSYEKL. V lost 0 bases and J 3 bases, leaving 12 bases between the germline ends. The CDR3 has 15 amino acids. The CDR3 sequence: CASSQEHSSNYEQYF. CDR3 coding DNA: TGCGCCAGCAGCCAAGAACACTCCTCAAACTACGAGCAGTACTTC.

The gene calls are TRBV28 and TRBJ2-1, with 7 bases fitting TRBD2. Germline-derived CDR1 and CDR2 are MDHEN and SYDVKM. CDR3 length equals 13 residues. V shed 5 bases and J 8 bases; nucleotides not matched to a gene: 6. Here the CDR3 reads CASSPPLAHEQFF. DNA of the CDR3: TGTGCCAGCAGTCCTCCACTAGCGCATGAGCAGTTCTTC.

The genes are TRBV2 and TRBJ2-7; no clear D gene. Germline loops: CDR1 SNHLY, CDR2 FYNNEI. The V end lost 8 bases, the J end lost 4 bases, and 9 bases lay between the germline ends. The length of the CDR3 is 11 residues. The CDR3 DNA is TGTGCCAGCCCGTCAGGTTACGAGCAGTACTTC. Its translation is CASPSGYEQYF.